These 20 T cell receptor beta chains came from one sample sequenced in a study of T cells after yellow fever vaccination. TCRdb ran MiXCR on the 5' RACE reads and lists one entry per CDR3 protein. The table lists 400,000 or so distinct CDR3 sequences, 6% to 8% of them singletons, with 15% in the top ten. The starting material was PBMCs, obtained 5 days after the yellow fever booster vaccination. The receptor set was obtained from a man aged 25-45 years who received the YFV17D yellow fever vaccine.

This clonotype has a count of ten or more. The CDR3 spells CASSSRAGTIPEEYF. The CDR3 DNA sequence: TGTGCCAGCTCCTCCCGAGCAGGGACAATCCCGGAGGAGTACTTC. V and J are TRBV18 and TRBJ2-7, with D maybe TRBD1 (6 bases). CDR1 is KGHSH and CDR2 is LQKENI in the germline V gene. Trimming stripped 6 bases from V and 11 bases from J, with 26 bases between. CDR3 length: 15 residues.

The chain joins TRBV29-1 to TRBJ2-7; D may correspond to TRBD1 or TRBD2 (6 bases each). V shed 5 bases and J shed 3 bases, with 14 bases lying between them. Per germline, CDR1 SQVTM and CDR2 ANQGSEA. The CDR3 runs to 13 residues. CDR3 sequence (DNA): TGCAGCGTTATAACGGGGGCGAACTACGAGCAGTACTTC. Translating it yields CSVITGANYEQYF.

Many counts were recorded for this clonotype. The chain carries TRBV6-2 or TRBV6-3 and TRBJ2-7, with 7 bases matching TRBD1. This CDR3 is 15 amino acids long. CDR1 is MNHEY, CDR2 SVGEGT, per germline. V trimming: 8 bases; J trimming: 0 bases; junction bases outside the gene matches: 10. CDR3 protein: CASSRLGTASYEQYF. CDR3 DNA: TGTGCCAGCTCCCGCCTGGGGACAGCCTCCTACGAGCAGTACTTC.

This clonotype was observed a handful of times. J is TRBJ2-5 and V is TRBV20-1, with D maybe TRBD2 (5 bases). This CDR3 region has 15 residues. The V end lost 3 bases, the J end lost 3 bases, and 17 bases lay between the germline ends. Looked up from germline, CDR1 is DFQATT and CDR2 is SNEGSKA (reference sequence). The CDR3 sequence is CSASRSNPGKETQYF. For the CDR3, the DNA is TGCAGTGCTAGTCGGTCCAACCCGGGAAAAGAGACCCAGTACTTC.

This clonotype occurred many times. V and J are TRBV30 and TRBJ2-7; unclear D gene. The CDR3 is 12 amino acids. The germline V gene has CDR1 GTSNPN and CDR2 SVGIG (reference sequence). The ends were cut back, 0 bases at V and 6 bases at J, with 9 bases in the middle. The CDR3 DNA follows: TGTGCCTGGAGTGTCCCTGGTTCCGAGCAGTACTTC. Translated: CAWSVPGSEQYF.

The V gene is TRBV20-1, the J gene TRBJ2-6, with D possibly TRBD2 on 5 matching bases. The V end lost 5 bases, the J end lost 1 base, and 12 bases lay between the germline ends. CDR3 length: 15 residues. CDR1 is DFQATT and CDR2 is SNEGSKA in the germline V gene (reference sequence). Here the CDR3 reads CSAPPPGSGANVLTF. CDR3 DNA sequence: TGCAGTGCTCCACCCCCGGGGTCTGGGGCCAACGTCCTGACTTTC.

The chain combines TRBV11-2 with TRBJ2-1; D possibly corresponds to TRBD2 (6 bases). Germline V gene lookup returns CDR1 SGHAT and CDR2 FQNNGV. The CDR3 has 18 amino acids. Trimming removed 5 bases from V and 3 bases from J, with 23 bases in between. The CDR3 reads CASSPRTTWIFDYNEQFF. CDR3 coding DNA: TGTGCCAGCAGCCCGCGGACTACATGGATTTTTGACTACAATGAGCAGTTCTTC.

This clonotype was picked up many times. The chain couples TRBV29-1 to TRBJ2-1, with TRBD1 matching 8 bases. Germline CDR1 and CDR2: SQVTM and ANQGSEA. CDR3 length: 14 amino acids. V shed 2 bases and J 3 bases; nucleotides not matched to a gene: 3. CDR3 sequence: CSVESDRVYNEQFF. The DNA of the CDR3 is TGCAGCGTTGAATCGGACAGGGTCTACAATGAGCAGTTCTTC.

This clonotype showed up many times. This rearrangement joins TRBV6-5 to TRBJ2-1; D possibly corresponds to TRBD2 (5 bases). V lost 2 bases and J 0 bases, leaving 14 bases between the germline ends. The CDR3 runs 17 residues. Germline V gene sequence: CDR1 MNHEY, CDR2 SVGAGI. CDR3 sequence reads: CASSYPKVGSSYNEQFF. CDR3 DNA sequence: TGTGCCAGCAGTTACCCGAAGGTGGGGAGCTCCTACAATGAGCAGTTCTTC.

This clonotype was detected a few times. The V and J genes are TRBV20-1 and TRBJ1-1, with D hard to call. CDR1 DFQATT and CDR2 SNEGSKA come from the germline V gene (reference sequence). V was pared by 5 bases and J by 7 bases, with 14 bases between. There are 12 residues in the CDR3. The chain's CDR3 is CSASSGVDEAFF. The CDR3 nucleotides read TGCAGTGCTTCGAGTGGGGTCGATGAAGCTTTCTTT.

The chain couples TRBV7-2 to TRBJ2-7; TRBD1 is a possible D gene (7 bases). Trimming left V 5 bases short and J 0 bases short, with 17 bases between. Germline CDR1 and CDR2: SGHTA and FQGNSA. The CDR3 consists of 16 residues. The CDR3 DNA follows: TGTGCCAGCAGCCCGGGCGGGGACAGACCCTCCTACGAGCAGTACTTC. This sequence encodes CASSPGGDRPSYEQYF. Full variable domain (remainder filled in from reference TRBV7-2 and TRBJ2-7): GAGVSQSPSNKVTEKGKDVELRCDPISGHTALYWYRQSLGQGLEFLIYFQGNSAPDKSGLPSDRFSAERTGGSVSTLTIQRTQQEDSAVYLCASSPGGDRPSYEQYFGPGTRLTVT.

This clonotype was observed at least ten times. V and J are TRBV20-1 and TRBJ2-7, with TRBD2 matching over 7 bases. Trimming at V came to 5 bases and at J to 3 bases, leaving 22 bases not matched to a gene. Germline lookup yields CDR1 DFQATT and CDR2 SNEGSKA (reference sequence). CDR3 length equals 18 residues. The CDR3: CSAGSVGSRGGTLYEQYF. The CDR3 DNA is TGCAGTGCTGGGTCCGTTGGGTCCCGGGGAGGGACCCTCTACGAGCAGTACTTC.

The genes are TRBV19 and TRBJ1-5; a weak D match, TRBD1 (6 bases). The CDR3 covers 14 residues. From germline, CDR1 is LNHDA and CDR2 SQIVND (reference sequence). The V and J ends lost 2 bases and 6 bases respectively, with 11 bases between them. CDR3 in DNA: TGTGCCAGTAGTATATCACAGGGTAGTCAGCCCCAGCATTTT. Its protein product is CASSISQGSQPQHF.

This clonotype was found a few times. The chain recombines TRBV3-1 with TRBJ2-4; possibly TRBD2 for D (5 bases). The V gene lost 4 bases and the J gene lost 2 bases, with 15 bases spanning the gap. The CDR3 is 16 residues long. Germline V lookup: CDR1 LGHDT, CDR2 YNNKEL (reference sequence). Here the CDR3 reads CASSLPLRDSKNIQYF. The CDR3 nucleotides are TGTGCCAGCAGCCTTCCCCTCCGGGATTCCAAAAACATTCAGTACTTC. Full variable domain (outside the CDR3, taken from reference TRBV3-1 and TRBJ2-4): DTAVSQTPKYLVTQMGNDKSIKCEQNLGHDTMYWYKQDSKKFLKIMFSYNNKELIINETVPNRFSPKSPDKAHLNLHINSLELGDSAVYFCASSLPLRDSKNIQYFGAGTRLSVL.

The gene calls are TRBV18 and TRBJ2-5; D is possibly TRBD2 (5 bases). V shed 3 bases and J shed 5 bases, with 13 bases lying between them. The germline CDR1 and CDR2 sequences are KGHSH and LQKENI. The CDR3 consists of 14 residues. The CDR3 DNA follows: TGTGCCAGCTCACCTCCGGCTAGCCTGGAGACCCAGTACTTC. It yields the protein CASSPPASLETQYF.

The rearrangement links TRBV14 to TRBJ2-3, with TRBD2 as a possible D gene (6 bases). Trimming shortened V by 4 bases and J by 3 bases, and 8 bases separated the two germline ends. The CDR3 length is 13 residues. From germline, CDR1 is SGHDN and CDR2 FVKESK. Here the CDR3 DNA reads TGTGCCAGCAGCCGGGGGAGGACAGATACGCAGTATTTT. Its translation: CASSRGRTDTQYF.

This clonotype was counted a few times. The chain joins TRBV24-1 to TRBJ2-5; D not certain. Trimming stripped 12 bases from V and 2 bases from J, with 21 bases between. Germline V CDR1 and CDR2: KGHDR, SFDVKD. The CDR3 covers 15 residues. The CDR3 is CASTDVRNVQETQYF. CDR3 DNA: TGTGCCTCGACGGACGTAAGAAATGTACAAGAGACCCAGTACTTC.

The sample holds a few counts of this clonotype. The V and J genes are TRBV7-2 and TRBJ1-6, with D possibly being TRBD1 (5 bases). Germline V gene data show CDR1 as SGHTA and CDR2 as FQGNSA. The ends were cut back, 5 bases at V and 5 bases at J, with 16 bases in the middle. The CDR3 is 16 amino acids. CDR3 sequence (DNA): TGTGCCAGCAGCCCCACGAGGGGAGGGAATAATTCACCCCTCCACTTT. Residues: CASSPTRGGNNSPLHF. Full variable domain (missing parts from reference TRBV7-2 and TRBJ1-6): GAGVSQSPSNKVTEKGKDVELRCDPISGHTALYWYRQSLGQGLEFLIYFQGNSAPDKSGLPSDRFSAERTGGSVSTLTIQRTQQEDSAVYLCASSPTRGGNNSPLHFGNGTRLTVT.

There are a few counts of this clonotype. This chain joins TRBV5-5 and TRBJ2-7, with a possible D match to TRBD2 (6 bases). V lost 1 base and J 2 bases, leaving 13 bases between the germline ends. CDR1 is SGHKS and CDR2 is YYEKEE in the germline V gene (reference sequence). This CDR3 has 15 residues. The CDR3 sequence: CASSLSPGEPYEQYF. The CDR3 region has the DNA TGTGCCAGCAGCTTGTCCCCGGGAGAGCCCTACGAGCAGTACTTC.

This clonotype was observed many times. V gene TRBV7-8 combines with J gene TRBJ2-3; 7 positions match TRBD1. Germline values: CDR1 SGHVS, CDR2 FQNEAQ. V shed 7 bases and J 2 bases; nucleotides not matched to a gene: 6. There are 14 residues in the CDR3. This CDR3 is CASKSGGNTDTQYF. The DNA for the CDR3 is TGTGCCAGCAAATCAGGGGGAAACACAGATACGCAGTATTTT.